This T cell receptor beta chain was captured by sequencing in a study of response to subunit inactivated influenza vaccine. Points from the study as a whole: Authors suggested seasonal influenza vaccinations each recruit few new T cells.

V lost 0 bases to trimming and J lost 6 bases, with 9 bases between them. From germline, CDR1 is SGHNT and CDR2 YENEEA. CDR3 length equals 13 residues. With respect to this clonotype: The antigen remains undetermined.

TCRdb re-derived calls from the RT-PCR reads in MiXCR, one entry per CDR3 protein. The sample has a few hundred thousand distinct CDR3 sequences; roughly a fifth are singletons. The sequence came from a man aged 50 to 69 who received an inactivated influenza vaccine. The starting material was PBMCs from blood, obtained less than 22 months after vaccination. The V and J genes are TRBV11-3 and TRBJ2-7; D unresolved. CDR3: CASSLEGLGEQYF. The CDR3 bases are TGTGCCAGCAGCTTAGAGGGCTTGGGCGAGCAGTACTTC.